One and the same sample provided the 25 T cell receptor beta chains below, sequenced in a study of blood T cell repertoires in COVID-19. The method was immunoSEQ multiplex PCR; TCRdb's version includes in-frame clones alone and lacks a portion of them. The table lists about 90,000 clones, around 89% of them singletons, with roughly 2.6% in the top ten. The material sequenced was peripheral blood. These receptors were obtained from a man in his fifties with COVID-19, enrolled during active disease.

The chain has TRBV2 and TRBJ2-7; D not resolved. The CDR3 sequence is 13 residues long. The germline CDR1 and CDR2 sequences are SNHLY and FYNNEI. The V and J ends lost 7 bases and 3 bases respectively, with 13 bases between them. The CDR3 coding sequence is TGTGCCAGCAATAAAGACACTGTCTACGAGCAGTACTTC. This translates into CASNKDTVYEQYF.

The chain is built from TRBV7-9 and TRBJ2-7, with D possibly being TRBD1 (6 bases). Trimming pared 7 bases from V and 7 bases from J, leaving 14 bases between. Germline V gene lookup returns CDR1 SEHNR and CDR2 FQNEAQ (reference sequence). The CDR3 sequence is 12 residues long. The CDR3 protein is CASTLGGNEQYF. The CDR3 DNA follows: TGTGCCAGCACGTTAGGGGGTAATGAGCAGTACTTC.

The chain combines TRBV30 with TRBJ1-6; D is ambiguous. The CDR3 extends over 13 amino acids. Germline V lookup: CDR1 GTSNPN, CDR2 SVGIG (reference sequence). V shed 2 bases and J shed 9 bases, with 11 bases lying between them. The CDR3 region has the DNA TGTGCCTGGAGTCGGGCCCGGGGTTCACCCCTCCACTTT. Translation: CAWSRARGSPLHF.

This chain connects TRBV5-3 to TRBJ1-1; 8 bases match TRBD1. TRBV5-3 is identified as an open reading frame with a role that is uncertain. The J segment lost 1 base and the V segment lost 3 bases, leaving 8 bases of the junction unmatched. The CDR3 is 16 residues long. CDR3 in DNA: TGTGCCAGAAGCTGGGAGGACAGGGAAAAGAACACTGAAGCTTTCTTT. Its protein product is CARSWEDREKNTEAFF.

This clone was seen a single time. V is TRBV28 and J is TRBJ1-1; no reliable D call. The CDR3 consists of 12 residues. Trimming took off 3 bases at V and 11 bases at J, with 13 bases between the two ends. CDR1 and CDR2 (germline): MDHEN, SYDVKM. The CDR3 DNA is TGTGCCAGCAGTTTCAGGTCAGGTGAGGCTTTCTTT. Translating gives CASSFRSGEAFF. The variable domain in full, with the rest retrieved from reference TRBV28 and TRBJ1-1, is DVKVTQSSRYLVKRTGEKVFLECVQDMDHENMFWYRQDPGLGLRLIYFSYDVKMKEKGDIPEGYSVSREKKERFSLILESASTNQTSMYLCASSFRSGEAFFGQGTRLTVV.

This chain connects TRBV5-4 to TRBJ1-1; possible D gene TRBD1, 5 bases. This CDR3 has 15 residues. Trimming pared 4 bases from V and 4 bases from J, leaving 17 bases between. The germline V gene encodes CDR1 SGHNT and CDR2 YYREEE (reference sequence). In DNA, the CDR3 is TGTGCCAGCAGCAGAACAGGAATCGGAGCCACTGAAGCTTTCTTT. It yields the protein CASSRTGIGATEAFF.

This clone was recorded once. The chain links TRBV7-9 to TRBJ1-2, with TRBD1 matching 11 bases. V gave up 5 bases and J gave up 2 bases; unmatched junction bases: 13. The germline CDR1 and CDR2 sequences are SEHNR and FQNEAQ (reference sequence). This CDR3 comprises 18 residues. CDR3 DNA: TGTGCCAGCAGCGCGACTCCGGGACAGGGGGTTTCCAACTATGGCTACACCTTC. Protein: CASSATPGQGVSNYGYTF.

The chain carries TRBV15 and TRBJ2-7, with a tentative D call TRBD1 (6 bases). V gave up 5 bases and J gave up 4 bases, with 15 bases separating them. Germline V gene lookup returns CDR1 LNHNV and CDR2 YYDKDF (reference sequence). This CDR3 comprises 14 residues. The CDR3 sequence is CATSRIPGDYEQYF. The CDR3 DNA sequence: TGTGCCACCAGCCGCATCCCAGGGGATTACGAGCAGTACTTC.

The chain joins TRBV6-6 to TRBJ2-3; D perhaps matches TRBD1 (6 bases). CDR1 MNHNY and CDR2 SVGAGI come from the germline V gene (reference sequence). The length of the CDR3 is 16 residues. The V gene lost 0 bases and the J gene lost 0 bases, with 10 bases spanning the gap. CDR3 DNA sequence: TGTGCCAGCAGTTACTCTGTTCAGGGGAGCACAGATACGCAGTATTTT. Amino acid sequence: CASSYSVQGSTDTQYF.

This clone showed up just a few times. J is TRBJ1-4 and V is TRBV5-1; 8 positions agree with TRBD1. Trimming took 2 bases from V and 13 from J; bases not matched to a gene: 16. The CDR3 totals 16 residues. Germline CDR1 reads SGHRS; CDR2 reads YFSETQ. Here the CDR3 DNA reads TGCGCCAGCAGCTTCACTGAGGGACAGGCAAAGCTCGGACTGTTTTTT. Its translation: CASSFTEGQAKLGLFF.

The chain combines TRBV10-1 with TRBJ1-2; the D is unclear. The germline gives CDR1 WNHNN, CDR2 SYGVQD (reference sequence). Trimming stripped 6 bases from V and 7 bases from J, with 15 bases between. The CDR3 is 13 residues long. This CDR3 is CASSRDILSGYTF. CDR3 coding DNA: TGCGCCAGCAGCCGCGACATTCTCTCTGGCTACACCTTC.

This chain joins TRBV28 and TRBJ1-5; TRBD1 might be the D (5 bases). The V gene's germline CDR1 is MDHEN and CDR2 SYDVKM. V was trimmed by 4 bases and J by 1 base, leaving 5 bases between them. The CDR3 is 13 residues long. The CDR3 DNA follows: TGTGCCAGCAGTTGGGGCAGCAATCAGCCCCAGCATTTT. Amino acids: CASSWGSNQPQHF.

This chain connects TRBV5-6 to TRBJ1-6; possible D gene TRBD1, 5 bases. Germline CDR1 and CDR2: SGHDT and YYEEEE. V dropped 4 bases and J dropped 14 bases, with 25 bases sitting between them. The CDR3 runs to 16 residues. In DNA, the CDR3 is TGTGCCAGCAGCCTTGATGACGGTGGAATAGGGGTCACCCTCCACTTT. Its protein is CASSLDDGGIGVTLHF.

The chain couples TRBV6-2 or TRBV6-3 to TRBJ1-2; TRBD1 matches 9 bases. The CDR3 runs to 16 residues. The junction had 10 bases not matched to a gene; V was cut back by 4 bases and J by 4 bases. Looked up from germline, CDR1 is MNHEY and CDR2 is SVGEGT. CDR3 nucleotides: TGTGCCAGCAGTTCCGATTACAGGGGGCATATCTATGGCTACACCTTC. It translates to CASSSDYRGHIYGYTF.

The V gene is TRBV29-1, the J gene TRBJ1-1; TRBD1 might be the D (6 bases). Germline CDR1 reads SQVTM; CDR2 reads ANQGSEA. The CDR3 covers 11 residues. Trimming removed 6 bases from V and 6 bases from J, with 11 bases in between. CDR3 loop: CSVGGGAEAFF. The CDR3 DNA reads TGCAGCGTCGGGGGGGGCGCTGAAGCTTTCTTT. The full variable domain, in which reference TRBV29-1 and TRBJ1-1 provide the parts outside the CDR3, is SAVISQKPSRDICQRGTSLTIQCQVDSQVTMMFWYRQQPGQSLTLIATANQGSEATYESGFVIDKFPISRPNLTFSTLTVSNMSPEDSSIYLCSVGGGAEAFFGQGTRLTVV.

The sample holds one count of this clone. This sequence joins TRBV2 and TRBJ2-3; TRBD2 agrees at 10 bases. Germline trimming cut 1 base from V and 1 base from J; bases unmatched to any gene: 5. The CDR3 length is 17 residues. Per the germline V gene, CDR1 is SNHLY and CDR2 is FYNNEI. The CDR3 here is CASSEEVLAGGTDTQYF. The CDR3 coding sequence is TGTGCCAGCAGTGAAGAGGTCCTAGCGGGGGGCACAGATACGCAGTATTTT.

This clone was seen a few times. The chain employs TRBV12-3 or TRBV12-4 and TRBJ2-1, with D possibly matching TRBD1 (6 bases). Trimming stripped 6 bases from V and 4 bases from J, with 7 bases between. The CDR3 is 12 residues long. The CDR3 loop reads CASRQGYNEQFF. CDR3 in DNA: TGTGCCAGCAGACAGGGTTACAATGAGCAGTTCTTC.

This clone was seen a single time. The rearrangement links TRBV19 to TRBJ2-7, with a weak D call TRBD2 (5 bases). Per germline, CDR1 LNHDA and CDR2 SQIVND (reference sequence). This CDR3 has 15 residues. V gave up 1 base and J gave up 2 bases, with 12 bases separating them. The CDR3 loop is CASSIVEGRAYEQYF. For the CDR3, the DNA is TGTGCCAGTAGTATAGTTGAGGGTCGAGCCTACGAGCAGTACTTC.

V usage is TRBV28 and J usage is TRBJ1-2; D not certain. V dropped 5 bases and J dropped 4 bases, with 8 bases sitting between them. Germline V gene lookup returns CDR1 MDHEN and CDR2 SYDVKM. This CDR3 has 12 residues. Here the CDR3 reads CASSLRSYGYTF. The CDR3 DNA reads TGTGCCAGCAGTCTCCGGTCCTATGGCTACACCTTC.

This rearrangement joins TRBV29-1 to TRBJ1-4; 8 bases are shared with TRBD1. V lost 6 bases to trimming and J lost 7 bases; unmatched junction nucleotides: 13. The CDR3 is 15 residues long. Germline values: CDR1 SQVTM, CDR2 ANQGSEA. The CDR3 region is CSVYLSGGRGEKLFF. The CDR3, as DNA: TGCAGCGTCTATCTTTCAGGGGGCAGGGGTGAAAAACTGTTTTTT.

This clone has a single count. The chain recombines TRBV9 with TRBJ2-7; TRBD1 agrees at 9 bases. V was pared by 0 bases and J by 2 bases, with 9 bases of the junction left unmatched. The CDR3 is made up of 17 amino acids. Per germline, CDR1 SGDLS and CDR2 YYNGEE. CDR3: CASSVAPTGTGPYEQYF. The CDR3 bases are TGTGCCAGCAGCGTAGCACCGACCGGGACAGGGCCCTACGAGCAGTACTTC.

The chain is built from TRBV28 and TRBJ1-2, with D maybe TRBD1 (5 bases). Germline loops: CDR1 MDHEN, CDR2 SYDVKM. The CDR3 extends over 11 amino acids. The germline V and J ends were trimmed by 8 bases and 8 bases, with 12 bases remaining between them. CDR3 in amino acids: CASVSKGGYTF. The CDR3 DNA reads TGTGCCAGCGTATCCAAGGGGGGCTACACCTTC.

The V gene is TRBV5-5, the J gene TRBJ1-2, with D possibly being TRBD1 (6 bases). The CDR3 consists of 14 residues. Deletions cut 0 bases from V and 4 bases from J, with 10 bases between. Germline V gene data show CDR1 as SGHKS and CDR2 as YYEKEE (reference sequence). CDR3 region: CASSLGVGAYGYTF. The CDR3 bases are TGTGCCAGCAGCTTGGGAGTGGGGGCCTATGGCTACACCTTC.

This rearrangement joins TRBV27 to TRBJ1-2, with no clear D. The CDR3 runs 14 residues. Trimming cost V 3 bases and J 8 bases, with 16 bases left between them. The V gene's germline CDR1 is MNHEY and CDR2 SMNVEV (reference sequence). The CDR3 is CASSFYGRERGYTF. The CDR3 coding sequence is TGTGCCAGCAGTTTTTATGGGAGGGAGCGGGGCTACACCTTC.

The table lists this clone with a count of one. The V call is TRBV18, the J call TRBJ1-5; 7 bases are a match to TRBD1. Germline values: CDR1 KGHSH, CDR2 LQKENI. V shed 5 bases and J 7 bases; nucleotides not matched to a gene: 8. The CDR3 covers 14 residues. The CDR3 bases are TGTGCCAGCTCAGCGGAAGGGGGCCGGCAGCCCCAGCATTTT. This translates into CASSAEGGRQPQHF.